Listed below are T cell receptor beta chains from one sample, sequenced in a study of T cells in Graves' hyperthyroidism and ophthalmopathy. Using its own MiXCR run on the multiplex PCR reads, TCRdb lists one record per CDR3 protein. The profile shows around 620,000 distinct CDR3 sequences, more than 45% of them singletons. Source material: peripheral blood or thyroid tissue (not recorded which). These receptors all come from an adult woman with Graves' disease, either hyperthyroidism or ophthalmopathy (not recorded which). CDR3s include the opening cysteine and the closing phenylalanine or tryptophan. The D gene is left open where the match is weak. Rows give clone size only sometimes, using once, few, many, or a class for an expanded clone.

CDR3 length: 17; V gene: TRBV6-5; clone size: .; J gene: TRBJ1-1; D gene: .; CDR3 protein: CASSNEGGGAMNTEAFF; CDR3 DNA: TGTGCCAGCAGTAACGAAGGGGGAGGGGCCATGAACACTGAAGCTTTCTTT
CDR3 length: 17; V gene: TRBV5-1; clone size: many; J gene: TRBJ2-7; D gene: .; CDR3 protein: CASSLITDSEVSYEQYF; CDR3 DNA: TGCGCCAGCAGCTTGATCACAGACAGCGAGGTCTCCTACGAGCAGTACTTC
CDR3 length: 15; V gene: TRBV7-9; clone size: many; J gene: TRBJ2-7; D gene: .; CDR3 protein: CASSLGGASSYEQYF; CDR3 DNA: TGTGCCAGCAGCTTAGGGGGTGCCTCCTCCTACGAGCAGTACTTC
CDR3 length: 15; V gene: TRBV7-2; clone size: .; J gene: TRBJ1-1; D gene: .; CDR3 protein: CASSSDGTKLPEAFF; CDR3 DNA: TGTGCCAGCAGCTCAGACGGGACAAAATTGCCTGAAGCGTTCTTT
CDR3 length: 16; V gene: TRBV20-1; clone size: .; J gene: TRBJ1-5; D gene: TRBD1; CDR3 protein: CSARDHGTGANQPQHF; CDR3 DNA: TGCAGTGCTAGAGATCACGGGACAGGGGCCAATCAGCCCCAGCATTTT
CDR3 length: 16; V gene: TRBV28; clone size: .; J gene: TRBJ2-7; D gene: TRBD2; CDR3 protein: CASSSRIAGENYEQYF; CDR3 DNA: TGTGCCAGCAGTTCCCGAATAGCGGGAGAGAACTACGAGCAGTACTTC
CDR3 length: 13; V gene: TRBV29-1; clone size: many; J gene: TRBJ1-1; D gene: .; CDR3 protein: CSVDVGGVSEAFF; CDR3 DNA: TGCAGCGTTGACGTTGGGGGCGTATCTGAAGCTTTCTTT
CDR3 length: 14; V gene: TRBV29-1; clone size: .; J gene: TRBJ1-2; D gene: TRBD1; CDR3 protein: CSILPGQGDYGYTF; CDR3 DNA: TGCAGCATCCTCCCGGGACAGGGCGACTATGGCTACACCTTC
CDR3 length: 13; V gene: TRBV9; clone size: .; J gene: TRBJ1-5; D gene: .; CDR3 protein: CASSVGGRETQHF; CDR3 DNA: TGTGCCAGCAGCGTAGGGGGTCGGGAGACCCAGCATTTT
CDR3 length: 15; V gene: TRBV6-6; clone size: .; J gene: TRBJ1-2; D gene: .; CDR3 protein: CACGIEGNTGYGYTF; CDR3 DNA: TGTGCCTGCGGTATCGAGGGGAACACGGGCTATGGCTACACCTTC
CDR3 length: 13; V gene: TRBV12-3/TRBV12-4; clone size: many; J gene: TRBJ2-5; D gene: .; CDR3 protein: CASSFQPIETQYF; CDR3 DNA: TGTGCCAGCAGTTTCCAACCAATTGAGACCCAGTACTTC
CDR3 length: 15; V gene: TRBV10-3; clone size: few; J gene: TRBJ1-5; D gene: .; CDR3 protein: CAISSETSTQETQHF; CDR3 DNA: TGTGCCATCAGTTCCGAGACTAGCACCCAAGAGACCCAGCATTTT
CDR3 length: 16; V gene: TRBV11-1; clone size: many; J gene: TRBJ2-2; D gene: .; CDR3 protein: CASSRRGVRNTGELFF; CDR3 DNA: TGTGCCAGCAGCCGCAGGGGAGTGAGGAACACCGGGGAGCTGTTTTTT
CDR3 length: 13; V gene: TRBV12-3/TRBV12-4; clone size: few; J gene: TRBJ1-2; D gene: .; CDR3 protein: CASSVSQGYGYTF; CDR3 DNA: TGTGCCAGCAGCGTCTCACAGGGCTATGGCTACACCTTC
CDR3 length: 11; V gene: TRBV29-1; clone size: .; J gene: TRBJ2-7; D gene: .; CDR3 protein: CSAVDSYEQYF; CDR3 DNA: TGCAGCGCCGTCGACAGCTACGAGCAGTACTTC
CDR3 length: 15; V gene: TRBV2; clone size: .; J gene: TRBJ1-4; D gene: .; CDR3 protein: CASKGQGMSREKLFF; CDR3 DNA: TGTGCCAGCAAGGGGCAGGGGATGAGTCGTGAAAAACTGTTTTTT
CDR3 length: 12; V gene: TRBV6-6; clone size: .; J gene: TRBJ2-1; D gene: .; CDR3 protein: CASGQRGYEQFF; CDR3 DNA: TGTGCCAGCGGCCAAAGGGGGTACGAGCAGTTCTTC
CDR3 length: 14; V gene: TRBV27; clone size: few; J gene: TRBJ2-5; D gene: TRBD2; CDR3 protein: CASSLWRERETQYF; CDR3 DNA: TGTGCCAGCAGTTTATGGCGGGAGAGGGAGACCCAGTACTTC
CDR3 length: 12; V gene: TRBV6-5; clone size: many; J gene: TRBJ2-2; D gene: .; CDR3 protein: CASRTDTGELFF; CDR3 DNA: TGTGCCAGCAGGACGGACACCGGGGAGCTGTTTTTT
CDR3 length: 13; V gene: TRBV29-1; clone size: few; J gene: TRBJ1-1; D gene: TRBD1; CDR3 protein: CSVKGQLNTEAFF; CDR3 DNA: TGCAGCGTTAAGGGACAGTTGAACACTGAAGCTTTCTTT
CDR3 length: 14; V gene: TRBV9; clone size: .; J gene: TRBJ1-4; D gene: TRBD1; CDR3 protein: CASSVVGTAEKLFF; CDR3 DNA: TGTGCCAGCAGCGTAGTGGGGACAGCCGAAAAACTGTTTTTT
CDR3 length: 15; V gene: TRBV10-3; clone size: .; J gene: TRBJ2-5; D gene: .; CDR3 protein: CAISEEGIRSETQYF; CDR3 DNA: TGTGCCATCAGTGAGGAGGGGATTCGATCAGAGACCCAGTACTTC
CDR3 length: 14; V gene: TRBV3-1; clone size: .; J gene: TRBJ2-7; D gene: .; CDR3 protein: CASSPTREVYEQYF; CDR3 DNA: TGTGCCAGCAGTCCAACAAGGGAGGTTTACGAGCAGTACTTC
CDR3 length: 16; V gene: TRBV19; clone size: many; J gene: TRBJ1-4; D gene: .; CDR3 protein: CASSRQSPATNEKLFF; CDR3 DNA: TGTGCCAGTAGTAGACAATCCCCGGCAACTAATGAAAAACTGTTTTTT
CDR3 length: 14; V gene: TRBV7-2; clone size: many; J gene: TRBJ2-7; D gene: .; CDR3 protein: CASSLAGVGYEQYF; CDR3 DNA: TGTGCCAGCAGCTTAGCGGGAGTTGGTTACGAGCAGTACTTC
CDR3 length: 15; V gene: TRBV5-4; clone size: few; J gene: TRBJ1-2; D gene: .; CDR3 protein: CASSLYLGKAPRWTF; CDR3 DNA: TGTGCCAGCAGCTTATACCTCGGGAAGGCTCCAAGATGGACCTTC
CDR3 length: 13; V gene: TRBV7-9; clone size: .; J gene: TRBJ2-7; D gene: .; CDR3 protein: CASSLFTADEQYF; CDR3 DNA: TGTGCCAGCAGCTTATTTACCGCGGACGAGCAGTACTTC
CDR3 length: 15; V gene: TRBV15; clone size: many; J gene: TRBJ1-5; D gene: .; CDR3 protein: CATSRGTASYQPQHF; CDR3 DNA: TGTGCCACCAGCAGGGGTACCGCCAGTTATCAGCCCCAGCATTTT
CDR3 length: 14; V gene: TRBV9; clone size: .; J gene: TRBJ1-1; D gene: .; CDR3 protein: CASSVGVANTEAFF; CDR3 DNA: TGTGCCAGCAGCGTAGGTGTAGCGAACACTGAAGCTTTCTTT
CDR3 length: 13; V gene: TRBV6-5; clone size: .; J gene: TRBJ1-1; D gene: .; CDR3 protein: CAIRGRGDTEAFF; CDR3 DNA: TGTGCCATCAGAGGACGGGGGGACACTGAAGCTTTCTTT
CDR3 length: 16; V gene: TRBV5-1; clone size: many; J gene: TRBJ1-4; D gene: .; CDR3 protein: CASSQGVARANEKLFF; CDR3 DNA: TGCGCCAGCAGCCAAGGGGTCGCCAGGGCGAATGAAAAACTGTTTTTT
CDR3 length: 15; V gene: TRBV7-2; clone size: many; J gene: TRBJ2-2; D gene: TRBD2; CDR3 protein: CASSLRTSAAGELFF; CDR3 DNA: TGTGCCAGCAGCTTACGGACTAGCGCCGCCGGGGAGCTGTTTTTT
CDR3 length: 14; V gene: TRBV6-6; clone size: .; J gene: TRBJ1-1; D gene: TRBD1; CDR3 protein: CASSYQGGPTEAFF; CDR3 DNA: TGTGCCAGCAGTTACCAGGGGGGTCCCACTGAAGCTTTCTTT
CDR3 length: 11; V gene: TRBV15; clone size: .; J gene: TRBJ1-4; D gene: .; CDR3 protein: CATSRSEKLFF; CDR3 DNA: TGTGCCACCAGCAGATCTGAAAAACTGTTTTTT
CDR3 length: 15; V gene: TRBV3-1; clone size: many; J gene: TRBJ1-1; D gene: .; CDR3 protein: CASSHKTGLNTEAFF; CDR3 DNA: TGTGCCAGCAGCCATAAGACGGGACTGAACACTGAAGCTTTCTTT
CDR3 length: 13; V gene: TRBV20-1; clone size: .; J gene: TRBJ1-1; D gene: .; CDR3 protein: CSARVTELTEAFF; CDR3 DNA: TGCAGTGCTAGAGTGACAGAACTGACTGAAGCTTTCTTT
CDR3 length: 16; V gene: TRBV2; clone size: few; J gene: TRBJ1-1; D gene: .; CDR3 protein: CASSEGLRQQNTEAFF; CDR3 DNA: TGTGCCAGCAGTGAAGGGCTTAGACAGCAGAACACTGAAGCTTTCTTT
CDR3 length: 16; V gene: TRBV10-3; clone size: .; J gene: TRBJ2-1; D gene: .; CDR3 protein: CAISESPNPSYNEQFF; CDR3 DNA: TGTGCCATCAGTGAGTCTCCGAACCCCTCCTACAATGAGCAGTTCTTC
CDR3 length: 15; V gene: TRBV14; clone size: many; J gene: TRBJ2-5; D gene: .; CDR3 protein: CASSQDRRYQETQYF; CDR3 DNA: TGTGCCAGCAGCCAAGATCGCAGGTACCAAGAGACCCAGTACTTC
CDR3 length: 13; V gene: TRBV15; clone size: few; J gene: TRBJ1-6; D gene: .; CDR3 protein: CATDETGDSPLHF; CDR3 DNA: TGTGCCACGGATGAGACGGGGGATTCACCCCTCCACTTT
CDR3 length: 15; V gene: TRBV28; clone size: .; J gene: TRBJ2-7; D gene: .; CDR3 protein: CASSFPTQGGNEQYF; CDR3 DNA: TGTGCCAGCAGTTTCCCTACCCAGGGGGGCAACGAGCAGTACTTC
CDR3 length: 13; V gene: TRBV7-2; clone size: .; J gene: TRBJ1-4; D gene: .; CDR3 protein: CASSLVRAEKLFF; CDR3 DNA: TGTGCCAGCAGCTTAGTCAGGGCGGAAAAACTGTTTTTT
CDR3 length: 12; V gene: TRBV29-1; clone size: .; J gene: TRBJ1-1; D gene: .; CDR3 protein: CSLGVLTREAFF; CDR3 DNA: TGCAGCTTAGGTGTGCTCACCCGTGAAGCTTTCTTT
CDR3 length: 13; V gene: TRBV25-1; clone size: once; J gene: TRBJ1-2; D gene: .; CDR3 protein: CARVNGKTEGYTF; CDR3 DNA: TGTGCTAGAGTGAATGGCAAGACGGAAGGCTACACCTTC
CDR3 length: 18; V gene: TRBV2; clone size: .; J gene: TRBJ2-7; D gene: TRBD2; CDR3 protein: CASSPPRRGLAASYEQYF; CDR3 DNA: TGTGCCAGCAGTCCCCCCCGCCGGGGACTAGCGGCCTCCTACGAGCAGTACTTC